This TCR beta chain was sequenced in a study of cytomegalovirus exposure and HLA in healthy donors. The CDR3 has 14 amino acids. The V gene's germline CDR1 is LNHNV and CDR2 YYDKDF (reference sequence). The trim removed 3 bases at V and 3 bases at J, leaving 5 bases unmatched. The table came from immunoSEQ multiplex PCR; TCRdb's copy has only in-frame clones and leaves some out. The profile shows some 170,000 clones, around nine tenths of them singletons. Regarding the study as a whole: The tendency of first-cohort TCR clusters to co-occur in the approximately 110 validation repertoires was the finding of a later analysis. As was reported, the classifier diagnosed cytomegalovirus status with high specificity and sensitivity. In vitro work confirmed that three CMV-associated chains recognize CMV antigens.

In the case of this clone: What it binds is not known.

Among the approximately 130 subjects of the validation cohort, separate from the roughly 600-subject first cohort, were the donors. The chain joins TRBV15 to TRBJ2-7, with 7 positions matching TRBD1. Source material: PBMCs. This TCR was sampled from a woman aged 25 to 39 in good health and CMV-seronegative. The CDR3 region has the DNA TGTGCCACCAGCAGGGGGACAGTATACTACGAGCAGTACTTC. This codes for CATSRGTVYYEQYF.